This TCR beta chain was captured in a study of cytotoxic CD8 clonotypes in ibrutinib-treated CLL. For the study at large: Response sampling came at median around 12 months of treatment, ranging 6 to 36 months.

Study observations and caveats: Patients had baseline clonality above age-matched healthy donors, and this clonality moved with circulating CD8+ T-cell counts. Clonality went up at the time of ibrutinib response, stayed stable in sustained remission, and later dropped back toward its baseline level at progression. Public clonotypes (which were uncommon) either contracted or remained stable on treatment.

As regards this clone: Its specificity is not known.

Sequencing was performed with immunoSEQ multiplex PCR; in TCRdb, only in-frame clones are kept and a portion is missing. The table lists about 200,000 clones, about four fifths of them singletons. The source of this sequence is a human donor with chronic lymphocytic leukemia. The source material was PBMCs, sampled after 12 months of ibrutinib treatment.

The CDR3 region is CASSGGVSYEQYF. The CDR3 bases are TGTGCCAGCAGCGGGGGGGTTTCCTACGAGCAGTACTTC. This chain joins TRBV11-2 and TRBJ2-7, with 7 bases that match TRBD2. The CDR3 loop spans 13 amino acids. Trimming removed 5 bases from V and 1 base from J; junction bases left unmatched: 2. Germline values: CDR1 SGHAT, CDR2 FQNNGV.